This TCR beta chain was retrieved from a study of OX40 agonist ivuxolimab in advanced cancers. This clone has just a few counts. Clones were read by immunoSEQ multiplex PCR, and TCRdb kept only the in-frame ones, dropping some. The sample yields around 67,000 clones, over 70% seen once. The CDR3 is 14 residues long. Germline values: CDR1 ENHRY, CDR2 SYGVKD. The junction had 7 bases not matched to a gene; V was cut back by 7 bases and J by 2 bases. This sequence originates from an adult with an advanced solid tumor such as melanoma, head and neck, liver or kidney cancer. V and J are TRBV10-3 and TRBJ1-2, with 7 bases lining up with TRBD1. Here the sequenced sample was CD4+ or CD8+ T cells sorted from blood, taken in a trial of the OX40 agonist ivuxolimab. The CDR3 here is CAITADRRNYGYTF. The CDR3 nucleotides are TGTGCCATCACTGCGGACAGGAGGAACTATGGCTACACCTTC.